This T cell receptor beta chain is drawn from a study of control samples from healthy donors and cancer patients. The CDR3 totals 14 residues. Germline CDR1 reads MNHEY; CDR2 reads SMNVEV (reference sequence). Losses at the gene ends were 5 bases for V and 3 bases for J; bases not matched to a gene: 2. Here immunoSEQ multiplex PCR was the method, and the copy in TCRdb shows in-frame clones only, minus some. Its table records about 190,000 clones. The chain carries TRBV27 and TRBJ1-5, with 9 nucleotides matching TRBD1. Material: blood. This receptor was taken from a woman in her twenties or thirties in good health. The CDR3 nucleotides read TGTGCCAGCAGTCACAGGGGGCTCAATCAGCCCCAGCATTTT. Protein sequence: CASSHRGLNQPQHF.